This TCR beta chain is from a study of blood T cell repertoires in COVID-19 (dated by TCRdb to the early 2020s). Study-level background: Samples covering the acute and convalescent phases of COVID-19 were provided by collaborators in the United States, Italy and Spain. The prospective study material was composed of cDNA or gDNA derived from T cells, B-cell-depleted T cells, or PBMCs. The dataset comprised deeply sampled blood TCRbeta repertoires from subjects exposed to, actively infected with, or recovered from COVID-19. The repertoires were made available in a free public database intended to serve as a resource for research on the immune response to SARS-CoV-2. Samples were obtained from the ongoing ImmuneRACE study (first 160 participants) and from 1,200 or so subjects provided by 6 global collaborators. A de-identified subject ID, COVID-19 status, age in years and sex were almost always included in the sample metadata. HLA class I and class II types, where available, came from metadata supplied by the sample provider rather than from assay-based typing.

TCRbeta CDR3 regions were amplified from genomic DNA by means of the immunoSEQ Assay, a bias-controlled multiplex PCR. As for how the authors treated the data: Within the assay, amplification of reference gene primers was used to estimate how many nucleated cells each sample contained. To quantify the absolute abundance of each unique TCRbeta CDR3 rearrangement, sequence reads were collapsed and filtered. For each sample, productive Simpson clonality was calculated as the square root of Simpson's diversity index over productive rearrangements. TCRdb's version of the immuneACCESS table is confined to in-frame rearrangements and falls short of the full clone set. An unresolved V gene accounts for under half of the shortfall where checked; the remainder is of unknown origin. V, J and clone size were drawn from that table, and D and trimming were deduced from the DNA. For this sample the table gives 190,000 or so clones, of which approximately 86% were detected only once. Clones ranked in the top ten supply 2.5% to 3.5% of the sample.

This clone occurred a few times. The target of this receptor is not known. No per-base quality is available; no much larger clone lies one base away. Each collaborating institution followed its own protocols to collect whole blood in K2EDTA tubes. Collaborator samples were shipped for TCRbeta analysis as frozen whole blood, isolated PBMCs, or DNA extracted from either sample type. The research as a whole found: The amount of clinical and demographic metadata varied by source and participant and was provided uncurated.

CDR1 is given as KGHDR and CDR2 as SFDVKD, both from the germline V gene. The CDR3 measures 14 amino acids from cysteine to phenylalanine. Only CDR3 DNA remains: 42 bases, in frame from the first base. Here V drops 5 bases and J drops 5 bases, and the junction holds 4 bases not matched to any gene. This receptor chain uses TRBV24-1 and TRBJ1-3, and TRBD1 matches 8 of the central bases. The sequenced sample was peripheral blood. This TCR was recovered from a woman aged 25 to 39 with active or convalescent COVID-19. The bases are TGTGCCACCAGTGGGAGACAGGGGAGAAACACCATATATTTT. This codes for CATSGRQGRNTIYF.